The 10 T cell receptor beta chains listed next were all sequenced from one sample in a study of beta chain features in type 1 diabetes. The authors reverse transcribed all of the isolated RNA, so sequencing captured expressed TCRB transcripts. Sequencing used immunoSEQ multiplex PCR; TCRdb keeps in-frame clones, though not all of them. The table shows under 200,000 clones, with under 9.5% occurring only once. The material sequenced was central memory CD4+ T cells from blood. These TCRs come from a man aged 18 to 35 in good health.

This clone was seen a few times. The chain joins TRBV28 to TRBJ2-7, with 8 bases aligning to TRBD2. J was trimmed by 5 bases and V by 10 bases; bases with no gene match: 10. This CDR3 is built from 13 residues. Germline V lookup: CDR1 MDHEN, CDR2 SYDVKM. DNA for the CDR3: TGTGCCACCAATCGGGGGGGGGTTAACGAGCAGTACTTC. It codes for CATNRGGVNEQYF.

The chain recombines TRBV9 with TRBJ2-3; D unresolved. There are 13 residues in the CDR3. V lost 3 bases, J lost 5 bases, and 10 bases lay in between. Germline CDR1 is SGDLS and CDR2 is YYNGEE. The CDR3 protein is CASSDGVGDTQYF. DNA of the CDR3: TGTGCCAGCAGCGATGGAGTGGGAGATACGCAGTATTTT.

The table lists this clone with a few counts. The genes are TRBV9 and TRBJ2-5, with TRBD2 identical over 10 bases. CDR1 SGDLS and CDR2 YYNGEE come from the germline V gene. The V gene end was trimmed by 3 bases and the J gene end by 2 bases; junction bases not matched to a gene: 4. This CDR3 comprises 15 residues. This chain's CDR3 is CASSALTSGQETQYF. The CDR3 coding sequence is TGTGCCAGCAGCGCCTTGACTAGCGGGCAAGAGACCCAGTACTTC.

This clone was recorded many times. V usage is TRBV7-2 and J usage is TRBJ2-7; D not certain. The CDR3 runs 11 residues. Germline V gene lookup returns CDR1 SGHTA and CDR2 FQGNSA. Trimming took off 4 bases at V and 2 bases at J, with 3 bases between the two ends. In nucleotides, the CDR3 is TGTGCCAGCAGCTCTACCTACGAGCAGTACTTC. Its protein product is CASSSTYEQYF. The full variable domain, rest sourced from reference TRBV7-2 and TRBJ2-7, is GAGVSQSPSNKVTEKGKDVELRCDPISGHTALYWYRQSLGQGLEFLIYFQGNSAPDKSGLPSDRFSAERTGGSVSTLTIQRTQQEDSAVYLCASSSTYEQYFGPGTRLTVT.

J is TRBJ2-7 and V is TRBV5-1; 9 positions match TRBD2. Germline loops: CDR1 SGHRS, CDR2 YFSETQ. V was pared by 0 bases and J by 4 bases, with 8 bases of the junction left unmatched. The CDR3 spans 16 residues. The chain's CDR3 is CASSLGSGGREYEQYF. CDR3 DNA: TGCGCCAGCAGCTTGGGGAGCGGCGGGAGGGAGTACGAGCAGTACTTC. The complete variable domain, with remaining parts taken from reference TRBV5-1 and TRBJ2-7, reads KAGVTQTPRYLIKTRGQQVTLSCSPISGHRSVSWYQQTPGQGLQFLFEYFSETQRNKGNFPGRFSGRQFSNSRSEMNVSTLELGDSALYLCASSLGSGGREYEQYFGPGTRLTVT.

As DNA, the CDR3 is TGTGCCAGCAGCGCCGGGACTAGCGGGATATATGAGCAGTTCTTC. It codes for CASSAGTSGIYEQFF. The chain links TRBV7-8 to TRBJ2-1; 13 nucleotides align to TRBD2. The CDR3 extends over 15 amino acids. Trimming removed 5 bases from V and 8 bases from J; junction bases left unmatched: 6. Germline CDR1 reads SGHVS; CDR2 reads FQNEAQ.

In this sample, this clone turned up a few times. This chain connects TRBV5-1 to TRBJ2-2; 8 bases agree with TRBD1. Germline lookup yields CDR1 SGHRS and CDR2 YFSETQ. Trimming took 0 bases from V and 7 from J; bases not matched to a gene: 5. The CDR3 consists of 15 residues. The CDR3 DNA follows: TGCGCCAGCAGCTTGGCGACAGGGGTTAGCGGGGAGCTGTTTTTT. Translated, it gives CASSLATGVSGELFF.

In this sample, this clone turned up a few times. This chain joins TRBV7-6 and TRBJ1-2; 7 bases are a match to TRBD1. CDR3 length: 16 amino acids. Germline V gene lookup returns CDR1 SGHVS and CDR2 FNYEAQ. Trimming took 4 bases from V and 4 from J; bases not matched to a gene: 12. DNA for the CDR3: TGTGCCAGCAGCTCAGGGGGGTCCCCCGGAGGCTATGGCTACACCTTC. It is translated as CASSSGGSPGGYGYTF.

In this sample, this clone turned up many times. This chain joins TRBV5-1 and TRBJ1-1, with TRBD1 matching 8 bases. This CDR3 is 16 amino acids long. CDR1 and CDR2 (germline): SGHRS, YFSETQ. Trimming took 0 bases from V and 1 from J; bases not matched to a gene: 5. CDR3 region: CASSLARGRWNTEAFF. The CDR3 bases are TGCGCCAGCAGCTTGGCCAGGGGGCGGTGGAACACTGAAGCTTTCTTT.

The chain combines TRBV5-4 with TRBJ2-1; 14 positions match TRBD2. There are 15 residues in the CDR3. Trimming took 3 bases from V and 6 from J; bases not matched to a gene: 2. CDR1 and CDR2 from the germline V gene are SGHNT and YYREEE (reference sequence). CDR3: CASSSGTSGSNEQFF. DNA of the CDR3: TGTGCCAGCAGCTCCGGGACTAGCGGGAGCAATGAGCAGTTCTTC.